This TCR beta chain derives from a study of T cell repertoires in cytomegalovirus infection (dated by TCRdb to between 2018 and 2021). In the study overall: The HLA type of each donor mattered for the analysis, because public TCR beta signatures pointed to carriage of CMV infection along with the matching HLA type. Broader findings and caveats from the paper: The ex vivo response was dominated by HLA-C-restricted CMV-specific TCR beta clonotypes, which also provided the single most frequent clonotype in two of eight donors. In both this cohort and an independent cohort of several hundred donors, the cumulative frequency of public TCR beta family members distinguished carriers of CMV infection plus the relevant HLA type.

V and J are truncated by 5 bases and 4 bases respectively, leaving an intervening sequence of 18 bases. Including cysteine and phenylalanine, the CDR3 has 15 amino acids. The read is trimmed to its CDR3 DNA, 45 bases read in frame from base 1. The germline V gene sets CDR1 to SGHTA and CDR2 to FQGNSA. As for this clonotype: The antigen it recognizes is unknown. Base qualities are not provided; no much larger clone lies one nucleotide away.

The reads were generated on an Illumina HiSeq 1500. TCRdb applied fastp at Q25 and MiXCR to the public reads, then kept only in-frame beta chains. Every CDR3 protein is listed once, alongside the most common genes and DNA of its rows. A total of 300,000 to 400,000 distinct CDR3 sequences appear in this sample, over 15% of them only once. The ten largest clonotypes hold around 8.6% of the sample. Specimen: PBMCs. This clonotype was obtained from a human donor in good health (CMV status not recorded). Some clones in this sample may be carry-over from other donors' samples. The sequence joins TRBV7-2 to TRBJ2-7; tentative D gene TRBD2, with 6 bases matching. The nucleotide sequence reads TGTGCCAGCAGCGCCCTGGGCCTAGCGAGTTACGAGCAGTACTTC. Protein translation: CASSALGLASYEQYF.